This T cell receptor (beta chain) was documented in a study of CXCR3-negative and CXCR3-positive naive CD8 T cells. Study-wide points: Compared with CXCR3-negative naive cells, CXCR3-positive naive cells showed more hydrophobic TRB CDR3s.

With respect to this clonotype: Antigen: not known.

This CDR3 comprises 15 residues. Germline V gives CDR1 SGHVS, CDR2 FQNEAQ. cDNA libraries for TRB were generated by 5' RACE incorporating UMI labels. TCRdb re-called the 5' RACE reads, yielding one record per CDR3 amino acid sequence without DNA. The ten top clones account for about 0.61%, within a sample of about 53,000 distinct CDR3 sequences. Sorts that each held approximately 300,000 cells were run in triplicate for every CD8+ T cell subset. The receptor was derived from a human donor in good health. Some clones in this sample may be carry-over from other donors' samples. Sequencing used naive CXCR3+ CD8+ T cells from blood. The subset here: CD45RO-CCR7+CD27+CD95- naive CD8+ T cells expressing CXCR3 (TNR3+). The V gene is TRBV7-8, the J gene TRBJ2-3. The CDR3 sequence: CASSLDVISTDTQYF.